This TCR beta chain was recorded in a study of CD8 T cells in Susac syndrome. The TEMRA cells underwent FACS enrichment, while the CD8+ and CD4+ T cells underwent negative isolation. RNA in amounts of about 0.5 to 1 ug was reverse transcribed with random hexamers. TCRdb analysed the immunoSEQ multiplex PCR reads with MiXCR anew, one entry per CDR3 protein. The data contain 150,000 to 250,000 distinct CDR3 sequences, about 95% of them seen just once; the ten biggest clones take up under 0.095%. There are 14 residues in the CDR3. The germline V gene encodes CDR1 MGHDK and CDR2 SYGVNS. With 3 bases removed from V and 4 bases from J, the gap between germline ends came to 13 bases.

Source material: CD4+ T cells from PBMCs. V usage is TRBV25-1 and J usage is TRBJ2-7, with D possibly being TRBD1 (6 bases). The receptor comes from a human donor with multiple sclerosis. This chain's CDR3 is CASSDHRGGYEQYF. In nucleotides, the CDR3 is TGTGCCAGCAGTGATCATAGAGGGGGTTACGAGCAGTACTTC.